This TCR beta chain was obtained from a study of CD8+ T cells in alopecia areata. As for the study in general: A regimen of oral tofacitinib, 5 to 10 mg twice daily, was given to treated patients.

This sample's treatment: oral pan-JAK inhibitor, 5-10 mg twice daily. Trimming shortened V by 5 bases and J by 3 bases, and 14 bases separated the two germline ends. Germline V gene data show CDR1 as SGHTA and CDR2 as FQGNSA. The CDR3 totals 14 residues. Study-level results: An increase in clonality over normal scalp was evident in lesional scalp, especially alopecia totalis/universalis. Persistence in scalp and blood during tofacitinib was observed for many expanded lesional clones. Tofacitinib significantly lowered scalp clonality and expanded CD8+ clones among the top 100.

As regards this clone: Its antigen is currently unknown.

Extracted from the samples, RNA was reverse transcribed into cDNA to serve as the sequencing template. Only in-frame clones appear in the TCRdb table, and some are missing; sequencing was by immunoSEQ multiplex PCR. The data hold tens of thousands of clones, with about three fifths observed a single time. The sequences come from CD8+ T cells sorted from blood, collected at week 4, from a patient treated with tofacitinib. The sequence came from a human donor with alopecia areata. This rearrangement joins TRBV7-2 to TRBJ2-7, with D possibly matching TRBD1 (6 bases). CDR3 in DNA: TGTGCCAGCAGCCAGTCGGGCAGGGGCTACGAGCAGTACTTC. This sequence encodes CASSQSGRGYEQYF.